This is a list of T cell receptor beta chains from one sample in a study of blood T cell repertoires in COVID-19. Produced via immunoSEQ multiplex PCR; TCRdb's table is partial and in-frame only. The sample consists of fewer than 75,000 clones, 85% to 90% of them appearing once. The sample comprised peripheral blood. The receptors were sampled from a man in his fifties with active COVID-19. CDR3s include the opening cysteine and the closing phenylalanine or tryptophan. The D gene is left open where the match is weak. Only part of the rows carry a size: once, few, many, or a class if the clone is expanded.

J gene | clone size | V gene | D gene | CDR3 protein | CDR3 DNA
TRBJ1-5 | . | TRBV28 | TRBD1 | CASARRDRVNQPQHF | TGTGCCAGCGCCCGCCGGGACAGGGTCAATCAGCCCCAGCATTTT
TRBJ2-7 | . | TRBV5-4 | . | CASSLVTGISEQYF | TGTGCCAGCAGCTTGGTAACAGGGATTAGCGAGCAGTACTTC
TRBJ2-3 | once | TRBV16 | . | CASSQGTSTDTQYF | TGTGCCAGCAGCCAAGGGACTAGCACAGATACGCAGTATTTT
TRBJ2-7 | . | TRBV4-3 | . | CASSQEWAGYSYEQYF | TGCGCCAGCAGCCAAGAGTGGGCGGGTTACTCCTACGAGCAGTACTTC
TRBJ2-4 | . | TRBV6-5 | TRBD1 | CASRRDRGRIQYF | TGTGCCAGCAGGAGGGACAGGGGGCGGATTCAGTACTTC
TRBJ2-7 | once | TRBV5-1 | TRBD1 | CASSREGQGAYEQYF | TGCGCCAGCAGCCGCGAGGGACAGGGGGCCTACGAGCAGTACTTC
TRBJ1-2 | . | TRBV12-2 | . | CASRFGQMGNYGYTF | TGTGCAAGTCGCTTTGGACAGATGGGAAACTATGGCTACACCTTC
TRBJ1-2 | . | TRBV20-1 | . | CSASLRASYGYTF | TGCAGTGCTAGTCTCCGCGCTAGCTATGGCTACACCTTC
TRBJ2-1 | . | TRBV6-5 | . | CASSYSLRVEVGEQFF | TGTGCCAGCAGTTACTCTCTCCGGGTAGAAGTGGGTGAGCAGTTCTTC
TRBJ2-3 | . | TRBV5-1 | TRBD2 | CASSGLAGADTQYF | TGCGCCAGCAGTGGACTAGCGGGAGCAGATACGCAGTATTTT
TRBJ1-4 | many | TRBV5-1 | . | CASRSGGGEKLFF | TGCGCCAGCAGGTCGGGGGGAGGCGAAAAACTGTTTTTT
TRBJ2-4 | . | TRBV7-2 | TRBD2 | CASSRTSGKNIQYF | TGTGCCAGCAGCCGGACTAGCGGGAAAAACATTCAGTACTTC
TRBJ1-2 | . | TRBV6-1 | TRBD1 | CASSERGQGARGGYTF | TGTGCCAGCAGTGAACGAGGACAGGGGGCGAGAGGAGGCTACACCTTC
TRBJ2-1 | . | TRBV18 | TRBD1 | CASSLGQAAFNEQFF | TGTGCCAGCTCCCTCGGACAGGCTGCCTTCAATGAGCAGTTCTTC
TRBJ1-2 | . | TRBV9 | TRBD1 | CASSVGTGDHYGYTF | TGTGCCAGCAGCGTGGGCACAGGGGATCACTATGGCTACACCTTC
TRBJ2-1 | . | TRBV7-6 | TRBD1 | CASSLVGTGLDNEQFF | TGTGCCAGCAGCTTAGTTGGGACAGGGCTGGACAATGAGCAGTTCTTC
TRBJ1-1 | . | TRBV7-3 | . | CASSLIGSSTEAFF | TGTGCCAGCAGCTTAATCGGGTCGAGCACTGAAGCTTTCTTT
TRBJ1-2 | . | TRBV6-6 | . | CASSSPDSSYGYTF | TGTGCCAGCTCTTCCCCGGACAGTAGCTATGGCTACACCTTC
TRBJ1-3 | . | TRBV5-5 | . | CASSLGSGYAGNTIYF | TGTGCCAGCAGCTTGGGTTCAGGCTACGCTGGAAACACCATATATTTT
TRBJ2-1 | . | TRBV2 | TRBD2 | CASSSPGLAGPAYNEQFF | TGTGCCAGCAGCTCTCCGGGACTAGCGGGGCCCGCCTACAATGAGCAGTTCTTC
TRBJ2-7 | few | TRBV18 | TRBD1 | CASSGQTGEQYF | TGTGCCAGCTCGGGACAGACGGGCGAGCAGTACTTC
TRBJ2-1 | . | TRBV12-1 | . | CASSFEELAGGSVGGYNEQFF | TGTGCCAGCAGCTTCGAAGAATTAGCGGGGGGATCGGTCGGCGGCTACAATGAGCAGTTCTTC
TRBJ1-3 | . | TRBV5-6 | . | CASSLSYAPNTIYF | TGTGCCAGCAGCTTGTCCTACGCCCCAAACACCATATATTTT
TRBJ2-5 | . | TRBV6-1 | . | CASSENWGQETQYF | TGTGCCAGCAGTGAAAACTGGGGGCAGGAGACCCAGTACTTC
TRBJ1-1 | . | TRBV27 | . | CASSRQNRATEAFF | TGTGCCAGCAGCAGACAAAACAGGGCCACTGAAGCTTTCTTT
TRBJ2-1 | once | TRBV7-3 | . | CASSLNSREPNNEQFF | TGTGCCAGCAGCTTAAATTCCAGGGAACCGAACAATGAGCAGTTCTTC
TRBJ2-2 | . | TRBV19 | TRBD1 | CASSIRQGGTGELFF | TGTGCCAGTAGTATTCGACAGGGGGGTACCGGGGAGCTGTTTTTT
TRBJ2-7 | . | TRBV7-9 | TRBD2 | CASSFAGGSNEQYF | TGTGCCAGCAGCTTTGCGGGAGGGTCCAACGAGCAGTACTTC
TRBJ1-1 | . | TRBV18 | TRBD1 | CASSPPGTGYEAFF | TGTGCCAGCTCACCACCGGGGACAGGCTATGAAGCTTTCTTT
TRBJ1-1 | . | TRBV9 | TRBD1 | CASSVESGGREAFF | TGTGCCAGCAGCGTAGAGTCAGGGGGCCGGGAAGCTTTCTTT
TRBJ2-3 | . | TRBV4-2 | . | CASSQDLDYRAQYF | TGTGCCAGCAGCCAAGACCTTGACTACCGGGCGCAGTATTTT
TRBJ2-6 | . | TRBV9 | . | CASSVGSGAGANVLTF | TGTGCCAGCAGCGTAGGGTCAGGGGCTGGGGCCAACGTCCTGACTTTC
TRBJ2-3 | . | TRBV7-2 | . | CASRLLGGTQYF | TGTGCCAGCAGGCTACTAGGAGGTACGCAGTATTTT
TRBJ1-3 | once | TRBV14 | . | CASSQGALPSGNTIYF | TGTGCCAGCAGCCAAGGGGCCTTACCCTCTGGAAACACCATATATTTT
TRBJ2-2 | . | TRBV27 | . | CASRALSYTGELFF | TGTGCCAGCCGAGCGCTGAGTTACACCGGGGAGCTGTTTTTT
TRBJ2-7 | . | TRBV19 | . | CASSHPHYEQYF | TGTGCCAGTAGTCATCCACACTACGAGCAGTACTTC
TRBJ1-2 | . | TRBV4-3 | . | CASSQLRQNYGYTF | TGCGCCAGCAGCCAGCTTCGACAGAACTATGGCTACACCTTC
TRBJ2-4 | . | TRBV7-2 | TRBD2 | CASSLDGREGNIQYF | TGTGCCAGCAGCTTAGACGGCAGGGAGGGAAACATTCAGTACTTC
TRBJ1-5 | . | TRBV24-1 | . | CATSGPGRDQPQHF | TGTGCCACCAGTGGTCCCGGGAGAGATCAGCCCCAGCATTTT
TRBJ1-1 | . | TRBV29-1 | . | CSVEFGRGTEAFF | TGCAGCGTTGAATTTGGCCGTGGCACTGAAGCTTTCTTT
TRBJ2-5 | once | TRBV30 | . | CAAVWRGREFQETQYF | TGTGCCGCGGTGTGGCGGGGGCGCGAATTCCAAGAGACCCAGTACTTC
TRBJ1-2 | . | TRBV4-3 | . | CASSQDGGGGYGYTF | TGCGCCAGCAGCCAAGACGGTGGGGGCGGCTATGGCTACACCTTC
TRBJ1-2 | once | TRBV19 | TRBD1 | CASSITDLPGGAHVHTF | TGTGCCAGTAGTATAACGGACCTACCAGGGGGCGCACACGTTCACACCTTC
TRBJ2-2 | . | TRBV7-4 | TRBD2 | CASSLKPTSGRVTGELFF | TGTGCCAGCAGCTTAAAGCCGACTAGCGGGAGGGTCACCGGGGAGCTGTTTTTT
TRBJ2-7 | . | TRBV6-6 | . | CASSYGPSGTFYEQYF | TGTGCCAGCAGTTACGGGCCATCCGGGACATTTTACGAGCAGTACTTC
TRBJ2-1 | once | TRBV7-2 | TRBD2 | CASSLRLAGGPHEQFF | TGTGCCAGCAGCCTCCGACTAGCGGGAGGGCCCCATGAGCAGTTCTTC
TRBJ2-7 | . | TRBV5-1 | . | CASSLGPGEQYF | TGCGCCAGCAGCTTGGGCCCCGGCGAGCAGTACTTC
TRBJ1-1 | once | TRBV18 | TRBD1 | CASSWQGATNTEAFF | TGTGCCAGCTCGTGGCAGGGGGCCACGAACACTGAAGCTTTCTTT
TRBJ2-7 | . | TRBV20-1 | . | CSASRAGYEQYF | TGCAGTGCTAGTAGGGCAGGGTACGAGCAGTACTTC
TRBJ2-3 | . | TRBV28 | . | CASSLLGVRQEPPEDTQYF | TGTGCCAGCAGTTTATTAGGGGTTAGGCAGGAGCCCCCGGAAGATACGCAGTATTTT
TRBJ2-3 | few | TRBV5-4 | . | CASSLKASSADTQYF | TGTGCCAGCAGCTTGAAGGCTAGTTCCGCAGATACGCAGTATTTT
TRBJ1-1 | . | TRBV10-3 | TRBD1 | CAISEGTAEAFF | TGTGCCATCAGTGAGGGGACAGCTGAAGCTTTCTTT
TRBJ2-3 | . | TRBV25-1 | . | CASSPGWDTQYF | TGTGCCAGCAGTCCGGGGTGGGATACGCAGTATTTT
TRBJ2-2 | . | TRBV28 | . | CASSFDSGELFF | TGTGCCAGCAGTTTCGACTCCGGGGAGCTGTTTTTT
TRBJ2-3 | once | TRBV7-9 | . | CASSSRAGTDTQYF | TGTGCCAGCAGCTCTAGGGCAGGGACAGATACGCAGTATTTT
TRBJ2-1 | . | TRBV25-1 | TRBD2 | CASRGTSGSSAYNEQFF | TGTGCCAGCAGGGGGACTAGCGGGAGTAGCGCCTACAATGAGCAGTTCTTC
TRBJ2-7 | . | TRBV7-6 | TRBD1 | CASSKWTGNSYEQYF | TGTGCCAGCAGCAAATGGACAGGGAACTCCTACGAGCAGTACTTC
TRBJ2-2 | . | TRBV19 | . | CATREGGNTGELFF | TGTGCCACCCGTGAGGGAGGTAACACCGGGGAGCTGTTTTTT
TRBJ1-1 | . | TRBV6-6 | . | CASSYAGKNTEAFF | TGTGCCAGCAGTTATGCAGGGAAGAACACTGAAGCTTTCTTT
TRBJ2-1 | . | TRBV24-1 | TRBD1 | CATSDPGQGKGGEQFF | TGTGCCACCAGTGACCCGGGACAGGGAAAAGGTGGAGAGCAGTTCTTC